This TCR beta chain came from a study of blood T cell repertoires in COVID-19. Clones were sequenced by immunoSEQ multiplex PCR, and TCRdb holds only the in-frame ones, with some missing. The profile covers approximately 150,000 clones, with approximately 87% appearing a single time and roughly 2.1% taken by the ten largest. The germline gives CDR1 SGHDT, CDR2 YYEEEE. Trimming shortened V by 0 bases and J by 5 bases, and 11 bases separated the two germline ends. The CDR3 spans 14 residues. This clone was recorded once. The chain is built from TRBV5-6 and TRBJ1-2, with D unresolved. The clonotype comes from a man aged 65 to 79 with active COVID-19. The sample taken for sequencing was peripheral blood. The CDR3 reads CASSLALQLYGYTF. The CDR3, as DNA: TGTGCCAGCAGCTTGGCCTTACAGCTGTATGGCTACACCTTC.